This T cell receptor beta chain emerged from a study of cytotoxic CD8 clonotypes in ibrutinib-treated CLL. Points from the study as a whole: Clonality measured at baseline exceeded age-matched healthy donors, tracking circulating CD8+ T-cell counts. Elevated clonality accompanied ibrutinib response, with a return toward baseline values at progression.

This clone showed up just once. What it binds is not known. Depths of 1 in 200,000 to 1 in 1 million T cells were the sequencing target. TCRdb keeps only in-frame clones here, not all; method: immunoSEQ multiplex PCR. The sample lists around 200,000 clones, just under 80% occurring once. Trimming removed 2 bases at V and 2 bases at J, with 7 bases between. CDR3 length: 13 residues. Germline-derived CDR1 and CDR2 are SEHNR and FQNEAQ (reference sequence). This chain connects TRBV7-9 to TRBJ2-7; the D is unclear. The material was PBMCs, obtained after 12 months of ibrutinib treatment. This TCR was recovered from a human donor with chronic lymphocytic leukemia. CDR3 region: CASSLSSTYEQYF. CDR3 in DNA: TGTGCCAGCAGCTTAAGCTCGACCTACGAGCAGTACTTC.